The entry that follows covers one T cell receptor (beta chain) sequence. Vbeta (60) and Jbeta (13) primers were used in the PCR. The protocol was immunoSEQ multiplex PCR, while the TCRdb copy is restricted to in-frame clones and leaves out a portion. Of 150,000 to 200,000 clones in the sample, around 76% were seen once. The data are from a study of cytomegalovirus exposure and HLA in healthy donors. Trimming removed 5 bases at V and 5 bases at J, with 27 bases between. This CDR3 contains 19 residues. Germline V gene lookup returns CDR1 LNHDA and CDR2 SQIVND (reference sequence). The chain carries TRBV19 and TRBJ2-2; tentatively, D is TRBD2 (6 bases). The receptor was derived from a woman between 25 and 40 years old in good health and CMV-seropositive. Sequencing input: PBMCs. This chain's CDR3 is CASSPYWDSTRGDTGELFF. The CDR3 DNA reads TGTGCCAGTAGTCCCTATTGGGACTCCACCCGAGGTGATACCGGGGAGCTGTTTTTT.